This T cell receptor beta chain was sequenced in a study of blood T cells in healthy people across ages. Study background: Roughly one uniquely barcoded beta molecule per two T cells was captured. General observations from the study: It was found that TCR beta diversity correlated strongly with the percentage of naive T cells.

Worth noting for this clonotype: Its antigen is not known.

A second roughly 7 to 12 cycle PCR used barcoded and J-beta primers. MiXCR, run by TCRdb on the 5' RACE reads, gives a single entry per CDR3 protein. Found here are 1.5 million to 2 million distinct CDR3 sequences, roughly a third of them singletons; the top ten hold roughly 12%. The CDR3 has 17 residues. In germline, CDR1 is SGHDN, CDR2 FVKESK. V was clipped by 2 bases and J by 8 bases, with 22 bases between them. The draw of peripheral blood yielded approximately 10 milliliters from each donor. Per-sample yields of isolated PBMCs were at least 6 million. Sequenced input: blood. This clonotype originated in a woman aged 25 to 39 in good health. The genes are TRBV14 and TRBJ2-1, with a tentative D call TRBD2 (6 bases). The CDR3 bases are TGTGCCAGCAGCCAATTTGCGTCTGTAACGGGAGAACATGAGCAGTTCTTC. This gives the protein CASSQFASVTGEHEQFF.